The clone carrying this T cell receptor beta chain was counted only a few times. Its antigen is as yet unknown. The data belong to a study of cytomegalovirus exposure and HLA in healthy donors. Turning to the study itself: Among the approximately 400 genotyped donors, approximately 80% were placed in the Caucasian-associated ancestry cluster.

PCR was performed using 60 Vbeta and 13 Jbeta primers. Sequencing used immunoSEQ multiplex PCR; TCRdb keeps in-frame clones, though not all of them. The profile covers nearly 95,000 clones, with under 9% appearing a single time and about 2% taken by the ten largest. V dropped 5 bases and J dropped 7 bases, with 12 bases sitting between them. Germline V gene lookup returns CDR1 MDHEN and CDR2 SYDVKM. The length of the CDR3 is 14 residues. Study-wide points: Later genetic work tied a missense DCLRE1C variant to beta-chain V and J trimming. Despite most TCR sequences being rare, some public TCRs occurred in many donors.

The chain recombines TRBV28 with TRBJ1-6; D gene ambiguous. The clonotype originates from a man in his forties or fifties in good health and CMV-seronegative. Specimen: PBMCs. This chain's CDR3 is CASSQGRGNSPLHF. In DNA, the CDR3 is TGTGCCAGCAGTCAAGGACGGGGAAATTCACCCCTCCACTTT.